A selection of T cell receptor beta chains follows, all from one sample in a study of T cells in Graves' hyperthyroidism and ophthalmopathy. A single record per CDR3 protein comes from TCRdb applying MiXCR to the multiplex PCR reads. The table records about 640,000 distinct CDR3 sequences, roughly 20% of them present only once. Sequenced sample: blood. The receptor set was obtained from a man younger than 40 with Graves' ophthalmopathy. Each CDR3 is given with its conserved first and last residue. The D gene is left open where the match is weak.

V gene	D gene	J gene	CDR3 protein
TRBV5-1	.	TRBJ2-5	CASSPGTWETQYF
TRBV5-5	.	TRBJ1-1	CASRWEGQLNTEAFF
TRBV30	TRBD2	TRBJ2-5	CAWSLALAGAPETQYF
TRBV11-2	.	TRBJ2-7	CASSPAPGKGPYSLYEQYF
TRBV19	.	TRBJ2-5	CASMNGRKTQYF
TRBV5-6	TRBD1	TRBJ1-2	CASSLGNRGANYGYTF
TRBV7-2	.	TRBJ1-4	CASSYGGGAGEKLFF
TRBV3-1	TRBD2	TRBJ2-3	CASSLTSGKDTQYF
TRBV12-3/TRBV12-4	TRBD1	TRBJ1-4	CASNSGQGKIGDEKLFF
TRBV7-2	TRBD2	TRBJ2-3	CASSLGGLAGRTQYF
TRBV28	TRBD2	TRBJ2-3	CASRAGGLAGYTDTQYF
TRBV2	.	TRBJ1-6	CASSEGTENSPLHF
TRBV6-1	TRBD2	TRBJ2-2	CASSEPGGSSGELFF
TRBV6-1	.	TRBJ2-7	CASVSESSYEQYF
TRBV6-1	.	TRBJ2-7	CASRWRASDEQYF
TRBV28	.	TRBJ1-5	CASSPAGGSNQPQHF
TRBV7-3	TRBD1	TRBJ2-3	CASSLLGQGVDTQYF
TRBV24-1	.	TRBJ2-5	CATHYDRVMGSETQYF
TRBV10-3	TRBD2	TRBJ2-1	CATSRTSGSSGGEQFF
TRBV6-5	.	TRBJ1-4	CASSYAAAGGDEKLFF
TRBV28	TRBD2	TRBJ2-7	CASSYEKSGSGSDEQYF
TRBV10-1	.	TRBJ1-2	CASSAFRQSGYTF